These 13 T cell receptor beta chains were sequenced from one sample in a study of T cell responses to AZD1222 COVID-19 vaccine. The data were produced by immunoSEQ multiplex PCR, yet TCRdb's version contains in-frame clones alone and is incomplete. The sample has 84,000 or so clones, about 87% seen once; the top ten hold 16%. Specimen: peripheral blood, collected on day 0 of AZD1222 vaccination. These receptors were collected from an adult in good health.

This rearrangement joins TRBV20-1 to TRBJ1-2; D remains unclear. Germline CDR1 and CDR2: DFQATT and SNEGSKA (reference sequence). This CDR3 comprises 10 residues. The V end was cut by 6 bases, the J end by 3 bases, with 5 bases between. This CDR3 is CSARYYGYTF. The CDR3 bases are TGCAGTGCACGTTACTATGGCTACACCTTC.

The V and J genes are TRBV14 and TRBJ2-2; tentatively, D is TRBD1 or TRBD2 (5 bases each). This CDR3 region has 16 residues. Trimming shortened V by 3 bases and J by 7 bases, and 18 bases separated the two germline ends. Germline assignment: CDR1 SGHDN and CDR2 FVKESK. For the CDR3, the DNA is TGTGCCAGCAGCCAGCTGGTAGGGGACGCCGGCGGGGAGCTGTTTTTT. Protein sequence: CASSQLVGDAGGELFF.

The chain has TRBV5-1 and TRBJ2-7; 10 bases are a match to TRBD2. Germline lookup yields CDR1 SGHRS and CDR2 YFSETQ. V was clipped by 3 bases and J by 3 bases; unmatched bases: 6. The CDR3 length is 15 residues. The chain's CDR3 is CASSSGTSAFYEQYF. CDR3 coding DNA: TGCGCCAGCAGCTCGGGGACTAGCGCCTTCTACGAGCAGTACTTC.

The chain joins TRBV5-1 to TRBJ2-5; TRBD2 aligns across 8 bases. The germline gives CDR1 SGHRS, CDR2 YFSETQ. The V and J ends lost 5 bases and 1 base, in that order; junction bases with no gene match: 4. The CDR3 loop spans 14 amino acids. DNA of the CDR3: TGCGCCAGCAGACTAGCGGCTACCCAAGAGACCCAGTACTTC. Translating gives CASRLAATQETQYF.

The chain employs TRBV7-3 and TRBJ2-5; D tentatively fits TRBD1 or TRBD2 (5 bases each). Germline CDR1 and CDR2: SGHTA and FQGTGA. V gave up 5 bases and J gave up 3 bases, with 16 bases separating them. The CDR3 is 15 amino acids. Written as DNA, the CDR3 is TGTGCCAGCAGCGGCACCGGGACCCCAAAAGAGACCCAGTACTTC. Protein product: CASSGTGTPKETQYF.

The CDR3 bases are TGCGCCAGCAGTGAGTCGATGTTGGTCTATGGCTACACCTTC. Amino acid sequence: CASSESMLVYGYTF. This chain uses TRBV10-2 with TRBJ1-2; the D is unclear. The germline V and J ends were trimmed by 0 bases and 4 bases, with 9 bases remaining between them. CDR3 size: 14 residues. Looked up from germline, CDR1 is WSHSY and CDR2 is SAAADI.

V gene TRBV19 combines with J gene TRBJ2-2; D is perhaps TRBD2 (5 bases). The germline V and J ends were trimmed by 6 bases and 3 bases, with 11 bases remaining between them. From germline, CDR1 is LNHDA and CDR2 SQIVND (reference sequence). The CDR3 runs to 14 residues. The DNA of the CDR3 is TGTGCCAGTAGCGCCCTCGGGGACACCGGGGAGCTGTTTTTT. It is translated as CASSALGDTGELFF.

The CDR3: CASSLGGTGELFF. The CDR3 region has the DNA TGTGCCAGCAGCTTAGGCGGGACCGGGGAGCTGTTTTTT. The rearrangement uses TRBV11-1 and TRBJ2-2; D may be TRBD2 (5 bases). This CDR3 has 13 amino acids. Trimming stripped 1 base from V and 5 bases from J, with 5 bases between. Germline CDR1 and CDR2: SGHAT and FQDESV (reference sequence).

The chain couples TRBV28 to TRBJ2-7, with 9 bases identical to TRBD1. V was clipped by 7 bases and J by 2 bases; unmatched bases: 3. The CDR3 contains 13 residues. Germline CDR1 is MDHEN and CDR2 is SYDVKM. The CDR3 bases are TGTGCCAGCAACCGGGACAGGGCCTACGAGCAGTACTTC. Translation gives CASNRDRAYEQYF.

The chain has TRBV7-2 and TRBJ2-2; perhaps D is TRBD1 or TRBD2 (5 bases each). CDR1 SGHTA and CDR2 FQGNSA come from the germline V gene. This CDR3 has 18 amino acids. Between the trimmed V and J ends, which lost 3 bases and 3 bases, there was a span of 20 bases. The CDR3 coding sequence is TGTGCCAGCAGCTTGAAACCCCCGGGACCTCTCGACACCGGGGAGCTGTTTTTT. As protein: CASSLKPPGPLDTGELFF.

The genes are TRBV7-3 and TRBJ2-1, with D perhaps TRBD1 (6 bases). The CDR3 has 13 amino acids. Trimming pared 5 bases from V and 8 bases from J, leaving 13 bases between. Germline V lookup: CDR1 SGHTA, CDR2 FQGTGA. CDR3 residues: CASSPISGDEQFF. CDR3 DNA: TGTGCCAGCAGCCCTATTTCAGGGGATGAGCAGTTCTTC.

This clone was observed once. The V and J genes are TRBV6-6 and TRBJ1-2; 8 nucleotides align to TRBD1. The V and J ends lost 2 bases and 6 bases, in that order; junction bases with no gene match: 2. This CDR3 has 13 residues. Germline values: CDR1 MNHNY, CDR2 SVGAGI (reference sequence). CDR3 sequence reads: CASSYPQGDGYTF. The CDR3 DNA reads TGTGCCAGCAGTTACCCACAGGGGGATGGCTACACCTTC.

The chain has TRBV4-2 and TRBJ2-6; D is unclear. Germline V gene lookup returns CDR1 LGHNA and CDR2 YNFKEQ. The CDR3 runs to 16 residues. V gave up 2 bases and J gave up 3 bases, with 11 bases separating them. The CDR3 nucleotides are TGTGCCAGCAGCCAACCCCCCGAGGTTGGGGCCAACGTCCTGACTTTC. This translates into CASSQPPEVGANVLTF.